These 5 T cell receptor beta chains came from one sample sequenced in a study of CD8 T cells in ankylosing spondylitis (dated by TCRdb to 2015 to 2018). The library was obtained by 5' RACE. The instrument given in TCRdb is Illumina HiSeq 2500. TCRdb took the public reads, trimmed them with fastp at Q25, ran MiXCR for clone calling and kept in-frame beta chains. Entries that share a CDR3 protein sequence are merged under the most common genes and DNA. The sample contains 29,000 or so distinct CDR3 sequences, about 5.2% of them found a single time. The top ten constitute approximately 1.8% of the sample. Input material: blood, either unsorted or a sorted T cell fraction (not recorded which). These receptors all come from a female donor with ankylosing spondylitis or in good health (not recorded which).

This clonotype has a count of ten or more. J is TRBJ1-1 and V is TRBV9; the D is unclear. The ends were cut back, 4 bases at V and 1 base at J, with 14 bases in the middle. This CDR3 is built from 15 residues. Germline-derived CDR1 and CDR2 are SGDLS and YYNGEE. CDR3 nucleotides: TGTGCCAGCAGCCTAGAGGCCGGGAAGAACACTGAAGCTTTCTTT. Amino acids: CASSLEAGKNTEAFF.

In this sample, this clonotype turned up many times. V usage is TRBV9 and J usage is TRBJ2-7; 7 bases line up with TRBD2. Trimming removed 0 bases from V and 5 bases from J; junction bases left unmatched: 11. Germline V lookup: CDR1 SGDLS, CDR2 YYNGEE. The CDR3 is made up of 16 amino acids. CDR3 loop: CASSVASTSGEDEQYF. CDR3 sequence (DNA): TGTGCCAGCAGCGTAGCTAGTACAAGCGGGGAGGACGAGCAGTACTTC.

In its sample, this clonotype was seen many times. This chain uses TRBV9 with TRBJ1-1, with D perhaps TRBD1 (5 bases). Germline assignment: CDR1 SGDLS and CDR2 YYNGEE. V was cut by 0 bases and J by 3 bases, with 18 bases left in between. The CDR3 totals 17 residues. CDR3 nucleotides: TGTGCCAGCAGCGTAGGTAGAGGGGATCTACGGGACACTGAAGCTTTCTTT. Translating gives CASSVGRGDLRDTEAFF.

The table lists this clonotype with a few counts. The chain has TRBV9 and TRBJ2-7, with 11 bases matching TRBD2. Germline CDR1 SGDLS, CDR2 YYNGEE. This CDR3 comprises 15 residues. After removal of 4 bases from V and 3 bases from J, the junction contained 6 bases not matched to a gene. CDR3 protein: CASSTTSGRGYEQYF. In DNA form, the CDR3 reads TGTGCCAGCAGCACCACTAGCGGGAGAGGCTACGAGCAGTACTTC.

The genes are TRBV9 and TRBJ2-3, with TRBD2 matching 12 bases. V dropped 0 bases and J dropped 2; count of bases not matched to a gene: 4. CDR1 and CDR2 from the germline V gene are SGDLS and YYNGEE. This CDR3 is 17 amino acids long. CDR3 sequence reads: CASSVETSGGFTDTQYF. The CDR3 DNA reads TGTGCCAGCAGCGTAGAGACTAGCGGGGGCTTCACAGATACGCAGTATTTT.